This T cell receptor beta chain was sequenced for a study of human T cells and chemical hapten exposure listed by TCRdb under 2021. With regard to the full study: For sensitization, 2% DPC in acetone was applied to a 2 cm by 2 cm area of upper inner arm skin. Patch testing was done on the upper back using Finn chambers containing 0.01% DPC, and results were scored after 6 days according to International Contact Dermatitis Research Group standards. Libraries were pooled for sequencing, and variation in per-sample TCR yields was attributed mainly to small differences in library volumes within the pool. Alopecia areata with under or over 50% scalp involvement, alopecia totalis and alopecia universalis were represented in the patient cohort, which was mostly female. Throughout the study period of 20 to 30 weeks, patients also received therapeutic DPC doses to the scalp every week. The study tracked peripheral blood TCR repertoire changes in vivo during primary and secondary sensitization to the hapten diphenylcyclopropenone (DPC) in alopecia patients. Blood for TCR sequencing was provided by twenty-nine alopecia patients at one to four time points (pre-sensitization, 2, 6 and 24 weeks). Blood samples were taken from patients before sensitization (week 0) and at 2, 6 and about 24 weeks after DPC sensitization.

The CDR3 covers 14 residues, taking in both the cysteine and the phenylalanine. The only DNA kept is the CDR3, 42 bases in frame from the first base. V loses 0 bases at its end and J loses 6 bases; junction bases beyond the gene matches: 2. CDR1 and CDR2 (SGHRS, YFSETQ) derive from the germline V gene. Library generation was performed with RACE. Instrument used: NextSeq 500. During library preparation, unique molecular identifiers were attached to individual cDNA molecules so that TCRs could be counted in a quantitative, reproducible way. From each blood RNA sample, both TCR alpha and TCR beta chains were sequenced. Processing in the source paper ran as follows. Samples had a median of 95,638 TCRs, with a range from roughly 20,000 to 690,600. V, J and CDR3 annotation of the TCR reads was performed with the Decombinator software suite. Every sample was subsampled to the same number of TCRs (28,000) for the PS versus PT1 abundance plots. TCRs were defined as expanded if absent before sensitization and observed at least eight times at the 2-week time point. TCRdb reprocessed the public reads (quality trimming at Q25 with fastp, clone calling with MiXCR) and kept in-frame beta chains. Rows merge per CDR3 protein into single entries with the most common DNA and genes. The V and J calls follow TCRdb's processing rather than the paper's. The sample yields about 120,000 distinct CDR3 sequences; over 9% were counted once. The ten largest clones capture roughly 2.3% of the sample.

What the authors observed across the whole study: Repeated subsampling changed both the strength of the expansion versus patch-test correlation and the threshold at which that correlation became significant. The number of PT1 expanded TCRs positively correlated with patch test score, significant at thresholds 8, 16 and 32 but not 4. Alopecia, a presumed autoimmune disease, was present in all patients, so the immune response of the patients might differ from that of healthy individuals. The number of TCRs above 1 in 1000 frequency did not change with DPC sensitization; there was no evidence of global repertoire structure alterations. Compared with pre-sensitization or healthy control sets, expanded TCRs formed significantly more large CDR3 similarity clusters, which is consistent with antigen-driven responses.

The time point label here, explained by the study, means: patch test 3, about 24 weeks after DPC sensitization. The meaning of the sample's treatment or condition label: therapeutic diphenylcyclopropenone sensitization with weekly scalp DPC. At every patch-test visit, the blood draw took place before the patch test was put on. Patients were considered eligible if aged 18 to 70, diagnosed with alopecia and deemed suitable for DPC therapy, and patients were excluded if pregnant. Total RNA was extracted from unfractionated whole blood collected in Tempus Blood RNA tubes. This clonotype has only a few counts. No cognate antigen has been identified for it. The sample holds no much larger clone one base away, and base qualities are not on file.

This TCR derives from a woman aged 45-65 years with alopecia areata. Some clones in this sample may be carry-over from other donors' samples. Sequenced here: whole blood, sampled in connection with sensitization to the hapten diphenylcyclopropenone (DPC). The V and J segments used are TRBV5-1 and TRBJ2-4, and 8 junction bases match TRBD1. DNA sequence: TGCGCCAGCAGCTTGGAACAGGGGGGAAACATTCAGTACTTC. Translation gives CASSLEQGGNIQYF.